The 5 T cell receptor beta chains below were found in one sample sequenced in a study of T-cell reconstitution after alpha-beta-depleted transplantation in children. Unique molecular identifiers were built into the TCRbeta library. TCRdb analysed the PCR reads with MiXCR anew, one entry per CDR3 protein. The sample has hundreds of thousands of distinct CDR3 sequences, less than 15% seen once. Sequencing was performed on PBMCs, taken before TCRalphabeta/CD19-depleted stem cell transplant. Receptor source: a girl between 2 and 10 years old with congenital amegakaryocytic thrombocytopenia, due to receive a stem cell transplant.

This clonotype came up many times. The chain joins TRBV5-6 to TRBJ2-1, with D unclear. The CDR3 contains 11 residues. V dropped 1 base and J dropped 8 bases, with 4 bases sitting between them. Germline V gene sequence: CDR1 SGHDT, CDR2 YYEEEE. CDR3 protein: CASSLNHEQFF. Here the CDR3 DNA reads TGTGCCAGCAGCTTGAATCATGAGCAGTTCTTC.

This clonotype was detected many times. The rearrangement uses TRBV6-5 and TRBJ2-7; the D gene is possibly TRBD1 (6 bases). Germline assignment: CDR1 MNHEY and CDR2 SVGAGI. The CDR3 covers 18 residues. Trimming stripped 2 bases from V and 4 bases from J, with 24 bases between. CDR3 region: CASSYAEGGENIGYEQYF. As DNA, the CDR3 is TGTGCCAGCAGTTACGCCGAAGGGGGAGAGAATATTGGATACGAGCAGTACTTC.

The sample holds many counts of this clonotype. The genes are TRBV10-3 and TRBJ2-5; D is uncertain. CDR1 is ENHRY and CDR2 is SYGVKD in the germline V gene. V dropped 2 bases and J dropped 2 bases, with 9 bases sitting between them. The CDR3 sequence is 14 residues long. The CDR3 sequence is CAISEISLQETQYF. CDR3 nucleotides: TGTGCCATCAGTGAGATCTCTTTACAAGAGACCCAGTACTTC.

This rearrangement joins TRBV5-1 to TRBJ2-1; D may be TRBD2 (6 bases). Per germline, CDR1 SGHRS and CDR2 YFSETQ. Between the trimmed V and J ends, which lost 7 bases and 9 bases, there was a span of 11 bases. The CDR3 consists of 11 residues. The DNA for the CDR3 is TGCGCCAGCCTGGAGGGGTCTGAGCAGTTCTTC. Translated, it gives CASLEGSEQFF. The whole variable domain, remainder taken from reference TRBV5-1 and TRBJ2-1, is KAGVTQTPRYLIKTRGQQVTLSCSPISGHRSVSWYQQTPGQGLQFLFEYFSETQRNKGNFPGRFSGRQFSNSRSEMNVSTLELGDSALYLCASLEGSEQFFGPGTRLTVL.

This clonotype was observed many times. The rearrangement uses TRBV12-3 or TRBV12-4 and TRBJ2-1; 8 bases align to TRBD2. Germline trimming cut 6 bases from V and 10 bases from J; bases unmatched to any gene: 14. There are 15 residues in the CDR3. The CDR3 is CASSSDDSGSREQFF. In nucleotides, the CDR3 is TGTGCCAGCAGCTCTGATGACAGCGGGAGTAGAGAGCAGTTCTTC.